The rows below give T cell receptor beta chains drawn from one sample of a study of blood T cell repertoires in COVID-19. Sequencing was performed with immunoSEQ multiplex PCR; in TCRdb, only in-frame clones are kept and a portion is missing. The data show about 210,000 clones, with about 82% seen just once and roughly 5.9% held by the top ten. Sequenced material: PBMCs or T cells enriched from blood (not recorded which). The receptor set was obtained from a middle-aged man with acute COVID-19. Each CDR3 is given with its conserved first and last residue. The D gene is left open where the match is weak. Not every row has a clone size; where given, it reads once, few, many or a size class.

D,length,size,V,J,DNA,CDR3
TRBD1,15,NA,TRBV18,TRBJ1-3,TGTGCCAGCTCACCACCGACAGGGGTCTCGGGCACCATATATTTT,CASSPPTGVSGTIYF
TRBD1,13,few,TRBV6-5,TRBJ2-7,TGTGCCAGCAGACGACAGGGTTCCTACGAGCAGTACTTC,CASRRQGSYEQYF
NA,15,NA,TRBV10-3,TRBJ2-3,TGTGCCACCTCAAAGGGACTTAGCCCCACAGATACGCAGTATTTT,CATSKGLSPTDTQYF
NA,15,NA,TRBV6-5,TRBJ2-1,TGTGCCAGCAGTTACACGGCGGGAATTGTGGATGAGCAGTTCTTC,CASSYTAGIVDEQFF
TRBD1,14,NA,TRBV19,TRBJ2-3,TGTGCCAGCAAACCGACAGGGCTTGGAGATACGCAGTATTTT,CASKPTGLGDTQYF
NA,12,NA,TRBV29-1,TRBJ2-5,TGCAGCGTTGATGGACTACAAGAGACCCAGTACTTC,CSVDGLQETQYF
NA,15,NA,TRBV7-9,TRBJ2-2,TGTGCCAGCAGTCGGCAGGGGTCGTACACCGGGGAGCTGTTTTTT,CASSRQGSYTGELFF
TRBD1,14,NA,TRBV18,TRBJ2-1,TGTGCCAGCTCACGGGGACAGGTTTACAATGAGCAGTTCTTC,CASSRGQVYNEQFF
NA,11,NA,TRBV2,TRBJ1-5,TGTGCCAGCAGCCGGGGACAGCCCCAGCATTTT,CASSRGQPQHF
TRBD1,15,NA,TRBV6-2/TRBV6-3,TRBJ2-7,TGTGCCAGCAGTCCGATAGGACAGGGTCCCTACGAGCAGTACTTC,CASSPIGQGPYEQYF
NA,14,NA,TRBV28,TRBJ2-5,TGTGCCAGCACCTCCCCTACAGGGTTAGAGACCCAGTACTTC,CASTSPTGLETQYF
NA,14,NA,TRBV28,TRBJ2-7,TGTGCCAGCAGTCCCCTTCAATGGGCCGGCGAGCAGTACTTC,CASSPLQWAGEQYF
NA,12,NA,TRBV3-1/TRBV3-2,TRBJ2-7,TGTGCCAGCAGCCAAGGTCCTTACGAGCAGTACTTC,CASSQGPYEQYF
NA,13,NA,TRBV24-1,TRBJ2-7,TGTGCCGCGGGGACGGGAAGCTCCTACGAGCAGTACTTC,CAAGTGSSYEQYF
NA,13,NA,TRBV30,TRBJ2-7,TGTGCCTGGAGAGGGGACAACTCCTACGAGCAGTACTTC,CAWRGDNSYEQYF
NA,12,NA,TRBV7-9,TRBJ2-1,TGTGCCAGCAGCTCTGTAGCCAATGAGCAGTTCTTC,CASSSVANEQFF
TRBD1,15,NA,TRBV4-1,TRBJ1-5,TGCGCCAGCAGCCCAGCAGGGACAGGCAATCAGCCCCAGCATTTT,CASSPAGTGNQPQHF
NA,15,NA,TRBV9,TRBJ1-3,TGTGCCAGCAGCGTAGTTGTTGGAGCTGGAAACACCATATATTTT,CASSVVVGAGNTIYF
NA,16,NA,TRBV24-1,TRBJ2-1,TGTGCCACCAGTGATTTTAGGGGAGGACTCTACAATGAGCAGTTCTTC,CATSDFRGGLYNEQFF
TRBD1,15,once,TRBV27,TRBJ2-1,TGTGCCAGCAGCCCCGGGACAGGGACCTACAATGAGCAGTTCTTC,CASSPGTGTYNEQFF
NA,12,NA,TRBV12-5,TRBJ2-7,TGTGCTAGTGGTTTGAATAACTACGAGCAGTACTTC,CASGLNNYEQYF
NA,15,NA,TRBV7-2,TRBJ2-1,TGTGCCAGCAGCTTAGGGTGGGCCATCTACAATGAGCAGTTCTTC,CASSLGWAIYNEQFF
NA,15,once,TRBV5-6,TRBJ1-6,TGTGCCAGCAGCTTTGATTACACAGATAATTCACCCCTCCACTTT,CASSFDYTDNSPLHF
TRBD2,17,NA,TRBV28,TRBJ2-3,TGTGCCAGCAGCCCAAATCGAGCGGGAGTGGGCACAGATACGCAGTATTTT,CASSPNRAGVGTDTQYF
NA,13,NA,TRBV12-3/TRBV12-4,TRBJ1-2,TGTGCCAGCAACCCTCTGGCAGGCAGTGGCTACACCTTC,CASNPLAGSGYTF
TRBD1,14,NA,TRBV7-9,TRBJ1-5,TGTGCCAGCAGCTCAACAGGGACAGAAGGTTCCCAGCATTTT,CASSSTGTEGSQHF
NA,15,NA,TRBV5-6,TRBJ1-1,TGTGCCAGCAGCTCACGCAAGGCGGATCACACTGAAGCTTTCTTT,CASSSRKADHTEAFF
NA,15,NA,TRBV7-9,TRBJ1-6,TGTGCCAGCAGCCGGTTGCCGACAGGCAATTCACCCCTCCACTTT,CASSRLPTGNSPLHF
TRBD1,12,NA,TRBV12-3/TRBV12-4,TRBJ1-2,TGTGCCAGCAGATTCCGGGACAGGGTGGACACCTTC,CASRFRDRVDTF
TRBD2,14,NA,TRBV2,TRBJ2-1,TGTGCCAGCAGAAACACAGCGGGAGTTGGGGAGCAGTTCTTC,CASRNTAGVGEQFF
NA,16,NA,TRBV5-1,TRBJ1-2,TGCGCCAGTGCGGGGGATACAACAATCTCCGACTATGGCTACACCTTC,CASAGDTTISDYGYTF
TRBD1,14,NA,TRBV19,TRBJ1-3,TGTGCCAGTAGGTCGGACAGGGAGAAGAACACCATATATTTT,CASRSDREKNTIYF
TRBD1,17,NA,TRBV14,TRBJ1-2,TGTGCCAGCAGCCACCTTTCGAACAGGGGAGCTAACTATGGCTACACCTTC,CASSHLSNRGANYGYTF
NA,16,NA,TRBV5-1,TRBJ2-6,TGCGCCAGCAGCTTGGTGTCTCCTTCTGGGGCCAACGTCCTGACTTTC,CASSLVSPSGANVLTF
TRBD1,14,NA,TRBV6-5,TRBJ1-2,TGTGCCAGCAGTCATAAACAGGGGAGGTATGGCTACACCTTC,CASSHKQGRYGYTF
NA,11,NA,TRBV3-1/TRBV3-2,TRBJ2-3,TGTGCCAGCAGCCCCTCGGATACGCAGTATTTT,CASSPSDTQYF
NA,13,NA,TRBV7-9,TRBJ2-5,TGTGCCAGCAGCCCTGGCGGCTCGGAGACCCAGTACTTC,CASSPGGSETQYF
TRBD2,16,NA,TRBV7-9,TRBJ2-1,TGTGCCAGCAGCCCGACTCTAGCGGGGGCCTACAATGAGCAGTTCTTC,CASSPTLAGAYNEQFF
NA,13,NA,TRBV2,TRBJ2-7,TGTGCCAGCTTATCTGGCGGCTCCTACGAGCAGTACTTC,CASLSGGSYEQYF
TRBD1,14,NA,TRBV5-6,TRBJ2-7,TGTGCCAGCAGCTTAACAGGGGACCCCTACGAGCAGTACTTC,CASSLTGDPYEQYF
NA,13,few,TRBV6-5,TRBJ1-2,TGTGCCAGCAGTTATGAGGGACTATATGGCTACACCTTC,CASSYEGLYGYTF